This T cell receptor beta chain was captured by sequencing in a study of blood T cell repertoires in COVID-19 (dated by TCRdb to the early 2020s). About the study as a whole: Samples from collaborators originated in the United States, Italy and Spain and spanned both the acute and convalescent phases of COVID-19. The material from the prospective study consisted of cDNA or gDNA derived from T cells, B-cell-depleted T cells, or PBMCs. HLA class I and class II types, where available, came from metadata supplied by the sample provider rather than from assay-based typing. The dataset comprised deeply sampled blood TCRbeta repertoires from subjects exposed to, actively infected with, or recovered from COVID-19. The repertoires were released in a freely available public database meant as a resource for research on the immune response to SARS-CoV-2. Nearly every sample came with metadata listing a de-identified subject ID, COVID-19 status, age in years and sex. The samples were drawn from the first 160 participants of the ongoing ImmuneRACE study and from 950 to 1,500 subjects provided by 6 global collaborators. The paper's findings and limits, for the study overall: The amount of clinical and demographic metadata varied by source and participant and was provided uncurated.

V and J lose 0 bases and 0 bases, and a span of 11 bases separates them. The germline V gene gives CDR1 as SGDLS and CDR2 as YYNGEE. The CDR3 runs 16 amino acids, cysteine and phenylalanine included. Here the CDR3 DNA is all that survives: 48 bases in frame from base 1. With respect to this clone: It has no known antigen specificity. It has no much larger one-base neighbor in the sample; base qualities were not kept.

Whole blood was collected in K2EDTA tubes by collaborating institutions according to the institutions' own protocols. For TCRbeta analysis, collaborators shipped samples in one of three forms: frozen whole blood, isolated PBMCs, or DNA extracted from either of those sample types. TCRbeta CDR3 regions were amplified from genomic DNA using the immunoSEQ Assay, a bias-controlled multiplex PCR. The authors' analysis ran thus. The number of nucleated cells in each sample was estimated from the amplification of reference gene primers within the assay. To quantify the absolute abundance of each unique TCRbeta CDR3 rearrangement, sequence reads were collapsed and filtered. For each sample, productive Simpson clonality was calculated by taking the square root of Simpson's diversity index across productive rearrangements. The immuneACCESS repertoire file appears here via TCRdb, limited to in-frame rearrangements. These files lack a portion of the clones; in checked studies, under half of the deficit traces to unresolved V genes, and the cause of the others is not known. V, J and clone size are those of that table, while D and trimming were read from the DNA. The sample yields 200,000 to 250,000 clones; roughly four fifths were counted once. The top ten constitute about 4% of the sample.

This sequence originates from a man over 45 with acute or convalescent COVID-19. The sequenced sample was peripheral blood. The V gene is TRBV9 and the J gene is TRBJ2-3; the D gene is perhaps TRBD1, on 6 matching bases. The base sequence is TGTGCCAGCAGCGTAGCTTCCAGGGGAAGCACAGATACGCAGTATTTT. Its translation reads: CASSVASRGSTDTQYF.